The 16 T cell receptor beta chains below come from one sample, sequenced in a study of cytotoxic CD8 clonotypes in ibrutinib-treated CLL. Method: immunoSEQ multiplex PCR; TCRdb's copy keeps in-frame clones and lacks some. Of over 130,000 clones listed, about 84% are singletons. The material was PBMCs, obtained after 36 months of ibrutinib treatment. All receptors come from a human donor with chronic lymphocytic leukemia.

The chain employs TRBV19 and TRBJ1-5, with D unresolved. Trimming shortened V by 7 bases and J by 5 bases, and 12 bases separated the two germline ends. The length of the CDR3 is 13 residues. Germline V gives CDR1 LNHDA, CDR2 SQIVND (reference sequence). The CDR3 coding sequence is TGTGCCAGTACCGCAGACGGATATCAGCCCCAGCATTTT. This translates into CASTADGYQPQHF.

The V call is TRBV6-1, the J call TRBJ1-5; no definite D call. Germline CDR1 is MNHNS and CDR2 is SASEGT. CDR3 length equals 14 residues. Trimming cost V 7 bases and J 2 bases, with 12 bases left between them. The CDR3 DNA follows: TGTGCCAGCATTTACGGGGTGGGCAATCAGCCCCAGCATTTT. It specifies CASIYGVGNQPQHF.

This clone occurred a few times. This chain links TRBV7-8 with TRBJ2-7, with no clear D. V lost 3 bases, J lost 3 bases, and 9 bases lay in between. Germline assignment: CDR1 SGHVS and CDR2 FQNEAQ. The CDR3 runs to 13 residues. The DNA for the CDR3 is TGTGCCAGCAGCTTTTTTGGGTTCTACGAGCAGTACTTC. Translating it yields CASSFFGFYEQYF.

The chain combines TRBV5-4 with TRBJ2-3; 14 positions match TRBD2. The junction had 7 bases not matched to a gene; V was cut back by 2 bases and J by 5 bases. The germline CDR1 and CDR2 sequences are SGHNT and YYREEE (reference sequence). This CDR3 contains 17 residues. The CDR3 DNA follows: TGTGCCAGCAGCTTCGGGACTAGCGGGAGTTTGGTAGATACGCAGTATTTT. Encoded protein: CASSFGTSGSLVDTQYF.

This chain joins TRBV7-8 and TRBJ2-5; 9 bases are shared with TRBD2. The CDR3 loop spans 15 amino acids. J gave up 5 bases and V 1 base, and 5 bases lay outside the gene matches. Germline V gene data show CDR1 as SGHVS and CDR2 as FQNEAQ. This CDR3 is CASSLVSGRFETQYF. The CDR3 coding sequence is TGTGCCAGCAGCTTAGTAAGCGGGAGGTTTGAGACCCAGTACTTC.

Points on this clone: An end of the junction differs from the germline gene, which may be a read error. The chain joins TRBV2 to TRBJ1-1, with D perhaps matching TRBD1 (5 bases). CDR1 is SNHLY, CDR2 FYNNEI, per germline. This CDR3 contains 12 residues. CDR3 sequence: CASNQGAADRLF. The DNA of the CDR3 is TGTGCCAGCAACCAAGGGGCGGCGGACCGTCTCTTT.

To note about this clone: This sample also contains other DNA sequences that code for the same CDR3. The rearrangement links TRBV5-1 to TRBJ2-1, with no clear D. Germline values: CDR1 SGHRS, CDR2 YFSETQ. V was pared by 0 bases and J by 6 bases, with 1 base between. This CDR3 contains 11 residues. The CDR3 region is CASSLGNEQFF. For the CDR3, the DNA is TGCGCCAGCAGCTTGGGCAATGAGCAGTTCTTC.

The V gene is TRBV29-1, the J gene TRBJ2-2; weak D call: TRBD2 (6 bases). V lost 1 base to trimming and J lost 5 bases, with 11 bases between them. CDR1 and CDR2 from the germline V gene are SQVTM and ANQGSEA. The CDR3 has 14 residues. CDR3 in DNA: TGCAGCGTTGAAGGCACTAGCCGAACCGGGGAGCTGTTTTTT. Residues: CSVEGTSRTGELFF.

This chain joins TRBV4-2 and TRBJ2-1; D is unclear. The CDR3 has 18 amino acids. V was shortened by 1 base and J by 0 bases, with 16 bases between the two germline ends. CDR1 and CDR2 from the germline V gene are LGHNA and YNFKEQ. CDR3 sequence: CASSQGLTRFFSYNEQFF. CDR3 nucleotide sequence: TGTGCCAGCAGCCAAGGTCTGACGCGGTTCTTCTCCTACAATGAGCAGTTCTTC.

The V call is TRBV7-7, the J call TRBJ1-3; no firm D call. The germline CDR1 and CDR2 sequences are SSHAT and FNYEAQ (reference sequence). There are 15 residues in the CDR3. Trimming pared 2 bases from V and 0 bases from J, leaving 8 bases between. CDR3 sequence: CASSLSPASGNTIYF. CDR3 in DNA: TGTGCCAGCAGCTTAAGCCCAGCCTCTGGAAACACCATATATTTT.

V and J are TRBV18 and TRBJ1-5; D gene ambiguous. The CDR3 has 16 amino acids. Germline values: CDR1 KGHSH, CDR2 LQKENI. Trimming removed 6 bases from V and 3 bases from J, with 18 bases in between. This CDR3 is CASSHKVGRDNQPQHF. CDR3 nucleotide sequence: TGTGCCAGCTCCCACAAGGTAGGGAGAGACAATCAGCCCCAGCATTTT.

The chain is built from TRBV2 and TRBJ2-1; D is possibly TRBD1 (6 bases). The V end lost 4 bases, the J end lost 9 bases, and 13 bases lay between the germline ends. CDR3 length: 13 residues. CDR1 and CDR2 (germline): SNHLY, FYNNEI. The CDR3 is CASSADYRAEQFF. The CDR3 DNA sequence: TGTGCCAGCAGTGCGGATTACAGGGCTGAGCAGTTCTTC.

The J gene is TRBJ2-2, the V gene TRBV5-4; 7 bases are shared with TRBD1. The ends lost 4 bases at V and 4 bases at J; junction bases unmatched: 4. Germline CDR1 SGHNT, CDR2 YYREEE (reference sequence). The CDR3 length is 14 residues. CDR3 loop: CASSPTGPTGELFF. CDR3 DNA sequence: TGTGCCAGCAGCCCGACAGGGCCCACCGGGGAGCTGTTTTTT.

This rearrangement joins TRBV11-2 to TRBJ1-2, with D possibly TRBD1 on 5 matching bases. V was trimmed by 4 bases and J by 6 bases, leaving 15 bases between them. The germline CDR1 and CDR2 sequences are SGHAT and FQNNGV. CDR3 length: 14 residues. The CDR3 loop is CASSSPSVGHGYTF. As DNA, the CDR3 is TGTGCCAGCAGCTCCCCCTCTGTGGGGCATGGCTACACCTTC.

The gene calls are TRBV7-2 and TRBJ2-1; tentative D call: TRBD2 (6 bases). V was clipped by 5 bases and J by 9 bases, with 11 bases between them. Germline V gene lookup returns CDR1 SGHTA and CDR2 FQGNSA. The CDR3 is 12 residues long. The CDR3 region is CASSLRRGEQFF. The CDR3, as DNA: TGTGCCAGCAGCCTAAGGCGGGGTGAGCAGTTCTTC.

The chain combines TRBV7-8 with TRBJ2-7, with D possibly matching TRBD2 (6 bases). Germline V lookup: CDR1 SGHVS, CDR2 FQNEAQ. V lost 5 bases and J lost 7, with 15 bases in between. This CDR3 spans 13 amino acids. CDR3 protein: CASSQDPAGEQYF. CDR3 bases: TGTGCCAGCAGCCAAGACCCCGCGGGGGAGCAGTACTTC.